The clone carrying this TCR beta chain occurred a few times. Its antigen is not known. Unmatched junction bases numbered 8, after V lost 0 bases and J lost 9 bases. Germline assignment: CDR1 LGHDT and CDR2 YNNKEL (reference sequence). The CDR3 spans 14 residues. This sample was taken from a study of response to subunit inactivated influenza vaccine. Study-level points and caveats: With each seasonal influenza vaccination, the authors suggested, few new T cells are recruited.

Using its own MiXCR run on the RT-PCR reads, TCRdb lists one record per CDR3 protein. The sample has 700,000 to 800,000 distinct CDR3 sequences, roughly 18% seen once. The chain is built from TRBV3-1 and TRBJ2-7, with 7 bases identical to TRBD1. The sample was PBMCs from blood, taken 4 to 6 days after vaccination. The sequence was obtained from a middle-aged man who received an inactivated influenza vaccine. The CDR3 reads CASSQDSDRARQYF. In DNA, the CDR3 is TGTGCCAGCAGCCAAGATTCCGACAGGGCGCGGCAGTACTTC.